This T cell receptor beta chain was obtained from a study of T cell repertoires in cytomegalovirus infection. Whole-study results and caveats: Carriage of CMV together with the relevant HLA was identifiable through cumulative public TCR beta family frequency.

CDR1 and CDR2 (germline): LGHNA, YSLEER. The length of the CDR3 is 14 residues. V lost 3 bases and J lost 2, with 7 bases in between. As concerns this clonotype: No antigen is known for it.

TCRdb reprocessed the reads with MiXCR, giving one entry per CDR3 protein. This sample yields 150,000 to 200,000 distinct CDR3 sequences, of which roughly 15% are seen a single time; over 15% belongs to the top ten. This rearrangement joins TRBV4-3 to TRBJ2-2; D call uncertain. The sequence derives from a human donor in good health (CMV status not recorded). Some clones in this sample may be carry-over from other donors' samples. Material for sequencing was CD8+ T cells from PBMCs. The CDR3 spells CASSHVDNTGELFF. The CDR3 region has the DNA TGCGCCAGCAGCCATGTGGACAACACCGGGGAGCTGTTTTTT.